The rows below give T cell receptor beta chains drawn from one sample of a study of immune evolution from preneoplasia to lung adenocarcinoma. Method: immunoSEQ multiplex PCR; TCRdb's copy keeps in-frame clones and lacks some. The data show around 16,000 clones, approximately 86% seen once. The material sequenced was FFPE invasive lung adenocarcinoma tissue. The receptors here all came from a person aged 70 to 79 with invasive lung adenocarcinoma. Both conserved end residues are part of each CDR3. The order of the fields is J gene, clone size, V gene, D gene, CDR3 length, CDR3 DNA, CDR3 protein. A D gene is named only where the DNA matches it firmly. The size field is filled for only some rows; it gives once, few, many or a size class.

>TRBJ1-2|NA|TRBV20-1|NA|8
TGCCGAATACCCGGCTACACCTTC
CRIPGYTF
>TRBJ2-1|NA|TRBV27|TRBD2|15
TGTGCCAGCAGTGAGGGACTAGCGGTGGGGGATGAGCAGTTCTTC
CASSEGLAVGDEQFF
>TRBJ2-7|NA|TRBV6-1|NA|14
TGTGCCAGCAGTGAACAAGGGGGCTCCTACGAGCAGTACTTC
CASSEQGGSYEQYF
>TRBJ2-5|few|TRBV5-1|NA|13
TGCGCCAGCAGACAGGACAGACAAGAGACCCAGTACTTC
CASRQDRQETQYF
>TRBJ2-3|NA|TRBV4-2|NA|15
TGTGCCAGCAGCCAAGATGGGCAGCGCACAGATACGCAGTATTTT
CASSQDGQRTDTQYF
>TRBJ1-3|NA|TRBV18|NA|15
TGTGCCAGCTCACCACAGGCGGATGCTGGAAACACCATATATTTT
CASSPQADAGNTIYF
>TRBJ1-2|NA|TRBV9|NA|12
TGTGCCAGCAGCCCCCGGGCGGGAGGCTACACCTTC
CASSPRAGGYTF
>TRBJ2-3|NA|TRBV5-4|TRBD2|15
TGTGCCAGCAGCTTCAGCGGGGGGGCCTTGGATACGCAGTATTTT
CASSFSGGALDTQYF
>TRBJ2-3|NA|TRBV6-1|TRBD2|18
TGTGCCAGCAGTGGGGAGCGGGGGGCTTTTCATGGCACAGATACGCAGTATTTT
CASSGERGAFHGTDTQYF
>TRBJ2-1|once|TRBV6-4|NA|13
TGTGCCAGCAGTCGCGAGGGGATCAATGAGCAGTTCTTC
CASSREGINEQFF
>TRBJ2-7|few|TRBV27|TRBD2|14
TGTGCCAGCAGTGTTTCTAGCGGTTCCTACGAGCAGTACTTC
CASSVSSGSYEQYF
>TRBJ2-1|NA|TRBV7-9|NA|13
TGTGCCAGCAGCTTAGCGGGAAACAATGAGCAGTTCTTC
CASSLAGNNEQFF
>TRBJ2-1|NA|TRBV7-8|NA|13
TGTGCCAGCAGCCCGACCTTGGGAGATGAGCAGTTCTTC
CASSPTLGDEQFF
>TRBJ2-7|NA|TRBV28|TRBD1|14
TGTGCCAGCAGTCAGGGACAGCGTTCGGGGGAGCAGTACTTC
CASSQGQRSGEQYF
>TRBJ2-3|once|TRBV7-8|TRBD2|15
TGTGCCAGCACCCCGACTAGCCTGGGCACAGATACGCAGTATTTT
CASTPTSLGTDTQYF
>TRBJ2-5|NA|TRBV21-1|NA|16
TGTGCCAGCAGCAAAGAGGTTAGCGGGATAAGGGAGACCCAGTACTTC
CASSKEVSGIRETQYF
>TRBJ1-1|NA|TRBV28|NA|16
TGTGCCAGCAGTTTTCTTGGGTTGACGGGGGTCGCTGAAGCTTTCTTT
CASSFLGLTGVAEAFF
>TRBJ1-5|few|TRBV28|NA|15
TGTGCCAGCAGTTTTGTTAGGGGTGGCAATCAGCCCCAGCATTTT
CASSFVRGGNQPQHF
>TRBJ1-5|once|TRBV11-1|NA|13
TGTGCCAGCAGCTTACATGAGAATCAGCCCCAGCATTTT
CASSLHENQPQHF
>TRBJ2-7|NA|TRBV2|TRBD2|15
TGTGCCAGCATTGGGACTAGCGGGAGACCCTACGAGCAGTACTTC
CASIGTSGRPYEQYF
>TRBJ1-1|NA|TRBV5-6|NA|14
TGTGCCAGCAGCTCGTTAAGGGTGAACACTGAAGCTTTCTTT
CASSSLRVNTEAFF
>TRBJ2-2|NA|TRBV7-8|TRBD1|16
TGTGCCAGCAACCTCCTGACAGGGTGGAACACCGGGGAGCTGTTTTTT
CASNLLTGWNTGELFF
>TRBJ1-5|NA|TRBV27|NA|11
TGTGCCCCCCGCGGGGATCAGCCCCAGCATTTT
CAPRGDQPQHF
>TRBJ1-4|NA|TRBV9|NA|15
TGTGCCAGCAGCGAGAGACGGGCAACTAATGAAAAACTGTTTTTT
CASSERRATNEKLFF
>TRBJ2-5|NA|TRBV30|TRBD1|13
TGTGCCTGGAGTCCCAGGGGGCGTGGGACCCAGTACTTC
CAWSPRGRGTQYF
>TRBJ2-7|NA|TRBV6-6|NA|15
TGTGCCAGCAGTTGGGAACCCCAAGTAACCTACGAGCAGTACTTC
CASSWEPQVTYEQYF
>TRBJ2-1|NA|TRBV5-5|NA|13
TGTGCCAGCAGCTCCCTGACAGGCAATGAGCAGTTCTTC
CASSSLTGNEQFF
>TRBJ2-1|NA|TRBV6-1|NA|15
TGTGCCAGCAGTTTGGGGGGTGAGTCCTACAATGAGCAGTTCTTC
CASSLGGESYNEQFF
>TRBJ1-1|NA|TRBV19|NA|15
TGTGCCAGTAGTATATCCCAGCGCGGGGGAACTGAAGCTTTCTTT
CASSISQRGGTEAFF
>TRBJ1-1|NA|TRBV29-1|NA|13
TGCAGCGTTGCAAGGGTTCTGAACACTGAAGCTTTCTTT
CSVARVLNTEAFF
>TRBJ2-2|NA|TRBV18|NA|11
TGTGCCAGTCAGAACACCGGGGAGCTGTTTTTT
CASQNTGELFF